This T cell receptor (beta chain) was obtained from a study of identical twins. TCRdb re-derived calls from the 5' RACE reads in MiXCR, one entry per CDR3 protein. Altogether 450,000 to 650,000 distinct CDR3 sequences are present, 7.5% to 10% being singletons, with the ten largest covering 2.5% to 3.5%. This clonotype has more than one count but fewer than ten. Antigen: not known. Broader study findings: Researchers reported excess low generation probability among twin-shared out-of-frame alpha sequences.

V trimming: 5 bases; J trimming: 5 bases; junction bases outside the gene matches: 8. The CDR3 sequence is 14 residues long. The data also belong to a second study, concerning yellow fever vaccine responses in identical twins.

This chain uses TRBV12-3 or TRBV12-4 with TRBJ2-5, with 7 bases fitting TRBD2. This clonotype was obtained from a woman aged 18-35 years in good health. Sample: PBMCs. CDR3 in amino acids: CASSPRLAGETQYF. For the CDR3, the DNA is TGTGCCAGCAGTCCCAGACTAGCCGGGGAGACCCAGTACTTC.